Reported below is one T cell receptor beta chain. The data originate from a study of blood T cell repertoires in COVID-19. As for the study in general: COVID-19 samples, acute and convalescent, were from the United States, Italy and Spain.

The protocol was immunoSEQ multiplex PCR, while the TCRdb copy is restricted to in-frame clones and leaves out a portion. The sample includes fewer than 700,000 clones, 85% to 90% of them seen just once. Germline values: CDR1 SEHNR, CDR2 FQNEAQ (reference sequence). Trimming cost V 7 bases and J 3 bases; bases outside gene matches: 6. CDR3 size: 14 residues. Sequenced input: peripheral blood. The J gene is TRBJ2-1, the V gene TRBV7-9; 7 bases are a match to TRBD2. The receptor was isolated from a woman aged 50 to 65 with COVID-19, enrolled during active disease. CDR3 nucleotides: TGTGCCAGCAACGGGGCGGGGGACTACAATGAGCAGTTCTTC. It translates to CASNGAGDYNEQFF.